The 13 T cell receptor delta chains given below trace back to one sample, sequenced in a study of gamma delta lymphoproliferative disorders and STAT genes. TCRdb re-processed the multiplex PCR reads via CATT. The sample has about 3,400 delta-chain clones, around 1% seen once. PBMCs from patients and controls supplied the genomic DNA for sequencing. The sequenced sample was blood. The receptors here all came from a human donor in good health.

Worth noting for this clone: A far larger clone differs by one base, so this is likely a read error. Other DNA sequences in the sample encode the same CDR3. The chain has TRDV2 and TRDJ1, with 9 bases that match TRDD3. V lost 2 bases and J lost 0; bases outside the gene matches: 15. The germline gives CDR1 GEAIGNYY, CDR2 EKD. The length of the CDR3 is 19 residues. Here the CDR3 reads CACDKIPSGGYGNTDKLIF. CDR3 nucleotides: TGTGCCTGTGACAAAATTCCCAGTGGGGGATATGGGAACACCGATAAACTCATCTTT.

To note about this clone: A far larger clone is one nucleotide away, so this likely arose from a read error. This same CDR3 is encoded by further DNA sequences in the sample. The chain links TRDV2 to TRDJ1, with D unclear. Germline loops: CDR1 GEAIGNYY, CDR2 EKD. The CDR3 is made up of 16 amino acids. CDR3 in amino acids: CACDPIIAGDTDKLIF. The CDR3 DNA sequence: TGCGCCTGTGACCCCATAATCGCGGGAGACACCGATAAACTCATCTTT.

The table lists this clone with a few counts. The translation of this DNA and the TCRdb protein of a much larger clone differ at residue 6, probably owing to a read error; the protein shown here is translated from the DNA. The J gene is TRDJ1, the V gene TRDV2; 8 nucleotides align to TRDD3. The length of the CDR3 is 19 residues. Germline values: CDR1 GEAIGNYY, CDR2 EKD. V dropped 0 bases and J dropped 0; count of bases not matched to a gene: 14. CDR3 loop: CACDTINLGDRPNTDKLIF. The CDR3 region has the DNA TGTGCCTGTGACACCATAAATCTGGGGGACCGACCAAACACCGATAAACTCATCTTT.

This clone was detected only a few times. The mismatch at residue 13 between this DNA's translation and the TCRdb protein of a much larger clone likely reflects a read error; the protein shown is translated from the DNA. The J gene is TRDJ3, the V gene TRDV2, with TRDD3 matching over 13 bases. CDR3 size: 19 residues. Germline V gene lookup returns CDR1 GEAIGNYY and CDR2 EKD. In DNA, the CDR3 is TGTGCCTGTGACTCCGTACTGGGGGATACGTCCTGGGGCACCCGACAGATGTTTTTC. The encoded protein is CACDSVLGDTSWGTRQMFF.

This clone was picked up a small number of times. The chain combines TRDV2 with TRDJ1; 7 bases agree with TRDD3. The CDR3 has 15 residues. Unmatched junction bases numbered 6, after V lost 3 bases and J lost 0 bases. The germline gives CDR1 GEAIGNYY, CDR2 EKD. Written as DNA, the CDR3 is TGTGCCTGTGACGCTCTGGGGGGCAACACCGATAAACTCATCTTT. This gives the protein CACDALGGNTDKLIF.

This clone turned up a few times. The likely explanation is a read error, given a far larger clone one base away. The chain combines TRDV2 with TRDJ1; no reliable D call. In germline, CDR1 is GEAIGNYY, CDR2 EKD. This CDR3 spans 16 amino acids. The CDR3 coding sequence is TGTGCCTGTGACACCCTAACCAACCGACCGGCCGATAAACCCATCTTT. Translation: CACDTLTNRPADKPIF.

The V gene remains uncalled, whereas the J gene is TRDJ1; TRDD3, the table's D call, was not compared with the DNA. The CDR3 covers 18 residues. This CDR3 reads CACDTVVMGDLNTDKLIF. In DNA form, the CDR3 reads TGTGCCTGTGACACGGTAGTTATGGGGGATCTCAACACCGATAAACTCATCTTT.

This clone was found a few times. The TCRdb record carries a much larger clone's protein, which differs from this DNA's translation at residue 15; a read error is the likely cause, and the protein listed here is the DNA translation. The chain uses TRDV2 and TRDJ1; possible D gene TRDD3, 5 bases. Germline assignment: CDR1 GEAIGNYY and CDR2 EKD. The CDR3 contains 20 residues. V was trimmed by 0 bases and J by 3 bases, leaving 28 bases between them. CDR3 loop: CACDTVRSAGTRRGADKLIF. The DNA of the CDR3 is TGTGCCTGTGACACCGTGAGGTCAGCTGGGACCCGACGGGGGGCCGATAAACTCATCTTT.

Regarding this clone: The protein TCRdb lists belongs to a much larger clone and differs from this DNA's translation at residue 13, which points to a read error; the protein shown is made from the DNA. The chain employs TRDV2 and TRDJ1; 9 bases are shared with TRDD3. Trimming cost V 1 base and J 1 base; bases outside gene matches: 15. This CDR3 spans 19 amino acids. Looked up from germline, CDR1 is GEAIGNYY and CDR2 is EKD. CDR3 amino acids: CACDTMTLTGIRPTDKLIF. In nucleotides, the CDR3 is TGTGCCTGTGACACAATGACTTTGACGGGGATACGCCCCACCGATAAACTCATCTTT.

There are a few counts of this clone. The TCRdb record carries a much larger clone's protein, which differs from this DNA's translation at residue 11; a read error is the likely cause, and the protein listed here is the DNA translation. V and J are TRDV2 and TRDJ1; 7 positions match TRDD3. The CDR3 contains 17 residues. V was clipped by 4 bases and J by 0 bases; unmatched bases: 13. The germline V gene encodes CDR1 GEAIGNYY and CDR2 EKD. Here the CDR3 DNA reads TGTGCCTGTGATGGGATACTGGGGAAGGAGCACACCGATAAACTCATCTTT. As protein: CACDGILGKEHTDKLIF.

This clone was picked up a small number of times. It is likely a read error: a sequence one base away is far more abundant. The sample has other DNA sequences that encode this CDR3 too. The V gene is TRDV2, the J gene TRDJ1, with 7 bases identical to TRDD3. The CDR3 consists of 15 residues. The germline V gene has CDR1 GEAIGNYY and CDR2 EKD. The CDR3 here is CACDTLGAYTDKLIF. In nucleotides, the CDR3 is TGTGCCTGTGACACCCTGGGGGCTTACACCGATAAACTCATTTTT.

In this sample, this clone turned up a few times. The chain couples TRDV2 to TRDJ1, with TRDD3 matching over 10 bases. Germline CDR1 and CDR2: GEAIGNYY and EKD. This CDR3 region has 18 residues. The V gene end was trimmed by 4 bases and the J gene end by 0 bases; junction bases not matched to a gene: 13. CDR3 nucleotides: TGTGCCTGTGATGGGCTAGGTGCACTGGGGGATGACACCGATAAACTCATCTTT. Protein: CACDGLGALGDDTDKLIF.

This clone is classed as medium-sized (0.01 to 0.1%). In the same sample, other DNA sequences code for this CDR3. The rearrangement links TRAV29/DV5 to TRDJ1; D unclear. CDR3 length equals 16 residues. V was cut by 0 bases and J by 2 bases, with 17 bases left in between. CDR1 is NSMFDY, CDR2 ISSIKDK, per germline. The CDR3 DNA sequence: TGTGCAGCAAGCGTCTACGGGGCTGTTCCGACCGATAAACTCATCTTT. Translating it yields CAASVYGAVPTDKLIF.